Included here is one T cell receptor beta chain sequence, with context. Its antigen is currently unknown. Germline V lookup: CDR1 SGHTA, CDR2 FQGNSA. The CDR3 loop spans 14 amino acids. V lost 8 bases to trimming and J lost 1 base, with 14 bases between them. These data originate in a study of Graves' ophthalmopathy and Graves' hyperthyroidism. Notes on the study in general: Sensitivity reached over 85% and specificity 81.08% for a 13-signature model separating ophthalmopathy from stable hyperthyroidism.

Amplification of the TCR beta CDR3 regions used RNA transcripts (as template). RT-PCR in the first round used HTBI primers; a second-round multiplex PCR followed. One entry per CDR3 protein, called by TCRdb with MiXCR from the multiplex PCR reads. This table has approximately 640,000 distinct CDR3 sequences, 35% to 45% appearing once. Sequences were obtained from peripheral blood. This clonotype was sampled from an adult man with Graves' ophthalmopathy. V is TRBV7-2 and J is TRBJ1-2, with D possibly TRBD1 on 5 matching bases. Written as DNA, the CDR3 is TGTGCCAGCTCACCGACGACAGATAACTATGGCTACACCTTC. Its translation is CASSPTTDNYGYTF.